One sample yielded the 28 T cell receptor beta chains listed below, sequenced in a study of vaccination and CD4 T cells after COVID-19. Their antigen targets remain unknown. Indicated treatment: roughly 10-day PBMC culture with coronavirus spike peptide pools or control peptides (ViraFEST assay). Cultured CD4+ T cells had their DNA profiled by the Oncomine TCR Beta short-read assay. MiXCR, applied by TCRdb to the PCR reads, yields one record per CDR3 protein. The repertoire includes approximately 4,100 distinct CDR3 sequences, roughly a fifth of them detected once, and approximately 17% sits in the top ten. Material for sequencing was CD4+ T cells from blood, cultured in vitro. These receptors were collected from a human donor who had recovered from COVID-19.

The chain couples TRBV9 to TRBJ1-2, with 9 bases that match TRBD1. The CDR3 runs 15 residues. V gave up 0 bases and J gave up 2 bases; unmatched junction bases: 2. The V gene's germline CDR1 is SGDLS and CDR2 YYNGEE. In DNA form, the CDR3 reads TGTGCCAGCAGCGTAGGTGACAGGGGGAACTATGGCTACACCTTC. Translation gives CASSVGDRGNYGYTF.

The CDR3: CASSLAQGLAVHEQFF. Written as DNA, the CDR3 is TGTGCCAGCAGCTTAGCGCAGGGACTAGCGGTGCATGAGCAGTTCTTC. The chain uses TRBV7-9 and TRBJ2-1; 11 bases match TRBD2. V lost 0 bases to trimming and J lost 8 bases; unmatched junction nucleotides: 6. Germline V CDR1 and CDR2: SEHNR, FQNEAQ (reference sequence). This CDR3 has 16 residues. The entire variable domain, with the rest obtained from reference TRBV7-9 and TRBJ2-1, is as follows: DTGVSQNPRHKITKRGQNVTFRCDPISEHNRLYWYRQTLGQGPEFLTYFQNEAQLEKSRLLSDRFSAERPKGSFSTLEIQRTEQGDSAMYLCASSLAQGLAVHEQFFGPGTRLTVL.

Details on this clonotype: This may be a read error, as it is one base from a much larger clone. The chain uses TRBV10-3 and TRBJ2-5, with D hard to call. CDR3 length: 14 residues. Germline lookup yields CDR1 ENHRY and CDR2 SYGVKD. CDR3 bases: TGTACCATCAGTGAGTCGAACGGGCTGGAGACCCAGTACTTC. This sequence encodes CTISESNGLETQYF.

This clonotype was observed a few times. V gene TRBV5-1 combines with J gene TRBJ2-5; D uncertain. Trimming took 0 bases from V and 1 from J, leaving 10 bases between them. Looked up from germline, CDR1 is SGHRS and CDR2 is YFSETQ. The CDR3 contains 15 residues. The CDR3 region has the DNA TGCGCCAGCAGCTTGGCCCAGGCGGCCCAAGAGACCCAGTACTTC. It specifies CASSLAQAAQETQYF.

V and J are TRBV6-2 or TRBV6-3 and TRBJ2-7; D remains ambiguous. CDR1 MNHEY and CDR2 SVGEGT come from the germline V gene. The CDR3 sequence is 12 residues long. The V and J ends lost 6 bases and 2 bases respectively, with 8 bases between them. Here the CDR3 reads CASSYGPYEQYF. In nucleotides, the CDR3 is TGTGCCAGCAGCTACGGTCCCTACGAGCAGTACTTC.

This clonotype appeared a few times. This chain joins TRBV20-1 and TRBJ2-1; no reliable D call. Germline values: CDR1 DFQATT, CDR2 SNEGSKA (reference sequence). The ends were cut back, 2 bases at V and 6 bases at J, with 8 bases in the middle. This CDR3 is 12 amino acids long. The CDR3 is CSARLVSNEQFF. CDR3 nucleotides: TGCAGTGCTAGATTGGTGTCCAATGAGCAGTTCTTC.

This clonotype turned up a few times. The chain joins TRBV6-1 to TRBJ2-2, with 8 bases matching TRBD1. V was pared by 8 bases and J by 2 bases, with 1 base of the junction left unmatched. The CDR3 runs 13 residues. Germline V CDR1 and CDR2: MNHNS, SASEGT. CDR3 sequence: CASDRGNTGELFF. CDR3 coding DNA: TGTGCCAGCGACAGGGGTAACACCGGGGAGCTGTTTTTT.

This clonotype is medium-sized in the sample. The chain joins TRBV18 to TRBJ2-2, with TRBD1 matching over 8 bases. This CDR3 has 16 amino acids. Per the germline V gene, CDR1 is KGHSH and CDR2 is LQKENI. V shed 3 bases, J shed 1 base, and the junction held 4 bases outside the gene matches. DNA of the CDR3: TGTGCCAGCTCACCGCAGGGGGCTAAGAACACCGGGGAGCTGTTTTTT. It codes for CASSPQGAKNTGELFF.

This chain connects TRBV20-1 to TRBJ2-3, with TRBD1 identical over 9 bases. Trimming at V came to 6 bases and at J to 4 bases, leaving 5 bases not matched to a gene. This CDR3 has 13 residues. CDR1 and CDR2 from the germline V gene are DFQATT and SNEGSKA (reference sequence). This chain's CDR3 is CSAWGQGPDTQYF. Here the CDR3 DNA reads TGCAGTGCGTGGGGACAGGGCCCAGATACGCAGTATTTT.

The V and J genes are TRBV9 and TRBJ2-3, with D maybe TRBD1 (6 bases). The CDR3 contains 16 residues. The ends were cut back, 4 bases at V and 2 bases at J, with 17 bases in the middle. Germline assignment: CDR1 SGDLS and CDR2 YYNGEE. In nucleotides, the CDR3 is TGTGCCAGCAGCACCCAGTGGGGGACATTCACAGATACGCAGTATTTT. Translation: CASSTQWGTFTDTQYF.

This sequence joins TRBV6-5 and TRBJ1-1; D may be TRBD1 (5 bases). Trimming shortened V by 4 bases and J by 3 bases, and 15 bases separated the two germline ends. The CDR3 sequence is 15 residues long. The germline V gene has CDR1 MNHEY and CDR2 SVGAGI. The CDR3 reads CASSLRGVGDTEAFF. The CDR3 nucleotides read TGTGCCAGCAGTTTAAGAGGGGTCGGGGACACTGAAGCTTTCTTT.

Here the CDR3 DNA reads TGTGCCAGCAGCCCTCCGGGTACGCAGTATTTT. It encodes CASSPPGTQYF. The rearrangement links TRBV7-2 to TRBJ2-3; D is uncertain. Trimming cost V 5 bases and J 8 bases, with 8 bases left between them. Germline CDR1 SGHTA, CDR2 FQGNSA. CDR3 length equals 11 residues.

This clonotype was seen only a few times. The chain has TRBV25-1 and TRBJ1-1; the D gene is possibly TRBD1 (5 bases). The CDR3 spans 11 residues. Looked up from germline, CDR1 is MGHDK and CDR2 is SYGVNS. Between the trimmed V and J ends, which lost 4 bases and 11 bases, there was a span of 11 bases. CDR3 bases: TGTGCCAGCAGTGCCACAGGTGTGGCTTTCTTT. This gives the protein CASSATGVAFF.

The gene calls are TRBV25-1 and TRBJ1-3; 8 positions match TRBD1. CDR3 length: 14 residues. The V segment lost 4 bases and the J segment 4 bases; nucleotides outside the gene matches: 3. The V gene's germline CDR1 is MGHDK and CDR2 SYGVNS. CDR3 residues: CASSVAGGGNTIYF. CDR3 sequence (DNA): TGTGCCAGCAGTGTGGCAGGGGGCGGAAACACCATATATTTT.

This clonotype was seen only a few times. The rearrangement joins TRBV20-1 to TRBJ1-1; 8 bases line up with TRBD1. The CDR3 totals 14 residues. V shed 4 bases, J shed 7 bases, and the junction held 11 bases outside the gene matches. Germline values: CDR1 DFQATT, CDR2 SNEGSKA (reference sequence). The CDR3 loop is CSAMQGARINEAFF. The CDR3 DNA sequence: TGCAGTGCTATGCAGGGGGCGCGTATAAATGAAGCTTTCTTT.

This clonotype was seen a handful of times. The chain carries TRBV7-8 and TRBJ2-5; D uncertain. Germline V CDR1 and CDR2: SGHVS, FQNEAQ. V lost 1 base and J 1 base, leaving 4 bases between the germline ends. The CDR3 length is 13 residues. The CDR3 sequence is CASSLEIQETQYF. The CDR3, as DNA: TGTGCCAGCAGCTTAGAGATCCAAGAGACCCAGTACTTC.

This clonotype was seen more than once but under ten times. This chain links TRBV12-3 or TRBV12-4 with TRBJ2-7, with D tentatively TRBD1 (6 bases). The V end was cut by 7 bases, the J end by 2 bases, with 12 bases between. The CDR3 has 13 amino acids. The CDR3 protein is CASTSQGPYEQYF. For the CDR3, the DNA is TGTGCCAGCACCTCACAGGGTCCCTACGAGCAGTACTTC.

The sample holds a few counts of this clonotype. The CDR3 bases are TGTGCCAGCAGCCAAGCCCCGACTAGCGGGATGGGAACCTACAATGAGCAGTTCTTC. Its protein product is CASSQAPTSGMGTYNEQFF. The chain combines TRBV4-2 with TRBJ2-1; 11 nucleotides line up with TRBD2. CDR1 is LGHNA and CDR2 is YNFKEQ in the germline V gene. Germline trimming cut 1 base from V and 2 bases from J; bases unmatched to any gene: 10. CDR3 size: 19 residues.

The rearrangement uses TRBV6-1 and TRBJ1-2, with D tentatively TRBD1 (5 bases). The CDR3 covers 13 residues. V shed 10 bases and J shed 0 bases, with 12 bases lying between them. The germline gives CDR1 MNHNS, CDR2 SASEGT. The CDR3 bases are TGTGCCACCAAATGGGGCACTAACTATGGCTACACCTTC. Translation gives CATKWGTNYGYTF.

This clonotype was seen more than once but under ten times. The J gene is TRBJ2-5, the V gene TRBV5-1, with a weak D call TRBD1 (5 bases). CDR1 SGHRS and CDR2 YFSETQ come from the germline V gene. V was shortened by 0 bases and J by 1 base, with 7 bases between the two germline ends. The CDR3 length is 14 residues. The chain's CDR3 is CASSLDGAQETQYF. The DNA of the CDR3 is TGCGCCAGCAGCTTGGATGGGGCCCAAGAGACCCAGTACTTC.

The chain is built from TRBV20-1 and TRBJ2-5; the match to TRBD2 covers 8 bases. The germline CDR1 and CDR2 sequences are DFQATT and SNEGSKA (reference sequence). With V trimmed by 0 bases and J by 5 bases, 5 bases remained unmatched. This CDR3 has 14 amino acids. CDR3 DNA: TGCAGTGCTAGAGAGGGACTAGTAAAGGAGACCCAGTACTTC. Translation: CSAREGLVKETQYF.

This clonotype has just a few counts. This chain uses TRBV11-3 with TRBJ2-2; 9 nucleotides match TRBD1. The J segment lost 2 bases and the V segment lost 0 bases, leaving 10 bases of the junction unmatched. The CDR3 totals 19 residues. Germline V gene sequence: CDR1 SGHNT, CDR2 YENEEA. The CDR3 DNA reads TGTGCCAGCAGCTTAGACTTCCCCCGGGACAGGGTTAACACCGGGGAGCTGTTTTTT. Amino acids: CASSLDFPRDRVNTGELFF.

There are a few counts of this clonotype. The chain links TRBV2 to TRBJ1-4; 12 positions match TRBD1. Losses at the gene ends were 6 bases for V and 8 bases for J; bases not matched to a gene: 7. Germline assignment: CDR1 SNHLY and CDR2 FYNNEI. This CDR3 contains 15 residues. As DNA, the CDR3 is TGTGCCAGCAGGGGACAGGGGGCCCTGTGGGAAAAACTGTTTTTT. Protein sequence: CASRGQGALWEKLFF.

Here the CDR3 DNA reads TGTGCCAGCAGTACTTGGGGGTACGGCTATAATTCACCCCTCCACTTT. Encoded protein: CASSTWGYGYNSPLHF. The rearrangement links TRBV6-2 or TRBV6-3 to TRBJ1-6; perhaps TRBD1 as D (5 bases). CDR3 length: 16 amino acids. Trimming stripped 5 bases from V and 3 bases from J, with 14 bases between. CDR1 is MNHEY, CDR2 SVGEGT, per germline.

This chain joins TRBV11-2 and TRBJ2-3; 16 bases match TRBD2. Germline V gene lookup returns CDR1 SGHAT and CDR2 FQNNGV. With V trimmed by 0 bases and J by 2 bases, 5 bases remained unmatched. The CDR3 contains 19 residues. CDR3 protein: CASSLDSGTSGGVTDTQYF. In nucleotides, the CDR3 is TGTGCCAGCAGCTTAGACAGCGGGACTAGCGGGGGGGTCACAGATACGCAGTATTTT. Full variable domain (outside the CDR3, taken from reference TRBV11-2 and TRBJ2-3): EAGVAQSPRYKIIEKRQSVAFWCNPISGHATLYWYQQILGQGPKLLIQFQNNGVVDDSQLPKDRFSAERLKGVDSTLKIQPAKLEDSAVYLCASSLDSGTSGGVTDTQYFGPGTRLTVL.

In its sample, this clonotype is medium-sized. This chain links TRBV20-1 with TRBJ1-6; 10 bases match TRBD1. V dropped 1 base and J dropped 8; count of bases not matched to a gene: 5. CDR3 size: 15 residues. Germline-derived CDR1 and CDR2 are DFQATT and SNEGSKA (reference sequence). The CDR3 spells CSARAPGQGYSPLHF. CDR3 coding DNA: TGCAGTGCTAGAGCCCCGGGACAGGGGTATTCACCCCTCCACTTT.

Concerning this clonotype: Just one base apart from a much larger clone, this may be a read error. This chain links TRBV20-1 with TRBJ2-1, with 7 nucleotides matching TRBD2. This CDR3 is 14 amino acids long. Looked up from germline, CDR1 is DFQATT and CDR2 is SNEGSKA (reference sequence). The CDR3 here is CSARDMAGRDEQLF. CDR3 nucleotide sequence: TGCAGTGCTAGAGATATGGCGGGGAGGGATGAGCAGCTCTTC.

This clonotype was observed a few times. This chain joins TRBV19 and TRBJ2-1; tentative D call: TRBD2 (6 bases). This CDR3 spans 12 amino acids. The germline V gene has CDR1 LNHDA and CDR2 SQIVND (reference sequence). V lost 5 bases and J lost 11, with 13 bases in between. This chain's CDR3 is CASSLTAGKQFF. CDR3 DNA sequence: TGTGCCAGTAGTCTAACGGCGGGGAAGCAGTTCTTC.